This passage covers 10 T cell receptor beta chains from one sample sequenced in a study of regulatory T cells in long-lasting Graves disease. Building of the TCR beta libraries involved iRepertoire HTBI primers and Arm-PCR of CDR3 regions. TCRdb ran MiXCR on the multiplex PCR reads and lists one entry per CDR3 protein. This table holds approximately 310,000 distinct CDR3 sequences, about a sixth found once. Time point indicated: newly diagnosed GD, antithyroid drugs for less than 3 months. PBMCs provided the RNA from which the TCR library was made. The sample in question was peripheral blood mononuclear cells (PBMCs), obtained at new diagnosis, from a patient treated with antithyroid drugs. Source of these receptors: a female donor with Graves disease.

This clonotype occurred many times. The chain combines TRBV6-5 with TRBJ2-7; D perhaps matches TRBD2 (5 bases). Trimming stripped 0 bases from V and 2 bases from J, with 8 bases between. Germline-derived CDR1 and CDR2 are MNHEY and SVGAGI. The CDR3 loop spans 14 amino acids. The chain's CDR3 is CASSYSGEPYEQYF. CDR3 nucleotide sequence: TGTGCCAGCAGTTACTCCGGGGAGCCCTACGAGCAGTACTTC.

This clonotype appeared many times. The chain is built from TRBV5-1 and TRBJ2-3, with D maybe TRBD1 (7 bases). V was clipped by 7 bases and J by 4 bases, with 19 bases between them. The CDR3 runs to 15 residues. The germline V gene has CDR1 SGHRS and CDR2 YFSETQ. In DNA form, the CDR3 reads TGCGCCAGCTCCTCGCGGACAGGAGGGGCAGATACGCAGTATTTT. This gives the protein CASSSRTGGADTQYF.

In this sample, this clonotype turned up a few times. The chain employs TRBV5-6 and TRBJ2-7; D not resolved. The germline CDR1 and CDR2 sequences are SGHDT and YYEEEE. Trimming removed 0 bases at V and 2 bases at J, with 9 bases between. CDR3 length: 14 residues. CDR3 sequence (DNA): TGTGCCAGCAGCTTGGTGTCCAGAGCCTACGAGCAGTACTTC. Its protein product is CASSLVSRAYEQYF.

The chain combines TRBV20-1 with TRBJ2-3; 7 bases map to TRBD1. Unmatched junction bases numbered 16, after V lost 1 base and J lost 0 bases. The germline V gene encodes CDR1 DFQATT and CDR2 SNEGSKA (reference sequence). The CDR3 loop spans 19 amino acids. CDR3 region: CSARAFRGQPSASTDTQYF. CDR3 bases: TGCAGTGCTAGAGCTTTTCGGGGACAGCCTTCCGCTAGCACAGATACGCAGTATTTT.

This clonotype has ten or more counts. The J gene is TRBJ2-2, the V gene TRBV2; 11 positions match TRBD2. CDR1 SNHLY and CDR2 FYNNEI come from the germline V gene. There are 16 residues in the CDR3. With V trimmed by 3 bases and J by 4 bases, 4 bases remained unmatched. The chain's CDR3 is CASSDGTSGFTGELFF. Written as DNA, the CDR3 is TGTGCCAGCAGTGACGGGACTAGCGGCTTCACCGGGGAGCTGTTTTTT.

This clonotype occurred many times. J is TRBJ2-7 and V is TRBV2; D not resolved. Germline V lookup: CDR1 SNHLY, CDR2 FYNNEI. V was pared by 3 bases and J by 3 bases, with 9 bases between. The CDR3 covers 13 residues. The CDR3 region is CASSEGWSYEQYF. The CDR3 DNA is TGTGCCAGCAGTGAGGGATGGAGCTACGAGCAGTACTTC.

This clonotype was seen repeatedly, ten times or more. The chain carries TRBV24-1 and TRBJ1-1, with D possibly matching TRBD1 (5 bases). V lost 4 bases and J lost 6, with 14 bases in between. The CDR3 loop spans 14 amino acids. Germline lookup yields CDR1 KGHDR and CDR2 SFDVKD. The CDR3 sequence is CATSEGRANAEAFF. The DNA of the CDR3 is TGTGCCACCAGTGAAGGCAGGGCTAACGCTGAAGCTTTCTTT.

At least ten counts were recorded for this clonotype. CDR3 coding DNA: TGTGCCAGCAGCCCCTACTTCGGGGGTCTTAACTATGGCTACACCTTC. Translation gives CASSPYFGGLNYGYTF. The gene calls are TRBV3-1 and TRBJ1-2, with D possibly being TRBD1 (5 bases). The CDR3 length is 16 residues. V dropped 4 bases and J dropped 1 base, with 16 bases sitting between them. Germline CDR1 reads LGHDT; CDR2 reads YNNKEL (reference sequence).

About this clonotype: A much larger clonotype is one base distant, so this may be a read error. The gene calls are TRBV7-9 and TRBJ2-1; the match to TRBD2 covers 16 bases. Matching the DNA end better, TRBJ2-7 makes the J call doubtful. Germline CDR1 reads SEHNR; CDR2 reads FQNEAQ (reference sequence). CDR3 length equals 16 residues. The CDR3 protein is CASSPKGLAGGDEQYF. In DNA, the CDR3 is TGTGCCAGCAGCCCAAAGGGACTAGCGGGAGGGGATGAGCAGTACTTC.

Only a few counts were recorded for this clonotype. At one end the junction does not follow the germline gene, possibly because of a read error. The chain links TRBV10-2 to TRBJ2-7; D is possibly TRBD2 (5 bases). Germline V gives CDR1 WSHSY, CDR2 SAAADI. This CDR3 region has 11 residues. CDR3 sequence: CASAGIYERYF. DNA for the CDR3: TGCGCCAGCGCGGGCATCTACGAGCGGTACTTC.